This is a list of T cell receptor beta chains from one sample in a study of blood T cells in healthy people across ages. Using its own MiXCR run on the 5' RACE reads, TCRdb lists one record per CDR3 protein. The sample has hundreds of thousands of distinct CDR3 sequences; roughly 58% are singletons. Sequenced: blood. The receptors shown here come from a man aged 55 to 70 in good health. The CDR3 runs from the conserved cysteine through the conserved F or W. A D gene is named only where the DNA matches it firmly. Clone size is shown for a subset of rows, as once, few, many or a class of expanded clone.

cdr3_length j_call d_call v_call clone_size cdr3_aa cdr3_nt
15 TRBJ2-1 - TRBV5-4 once CASSLDAGNYNEQFF TGTGCCAGCAGCTTGGATGCCGGTAACTACAATGAGCAGTTCTTC
14 TRBJ2-7 TRBD1 TRBV3-1 once CASSRTGWGYEQYF TGTGCCAGCAGCCGGACAGGATGGGGCTACGAGCAGTACTTC
14 TRBJ2-3 - TRBV3-1 - CASSRLRAADTQYF TGTGCCAGCAGCCGCTTAAGAGCAGCAGATACGCAGTATTTT
17 TRBJ2-5 TRBD2 TRBV6-6 few CASSYPVVAGSLETQYF TGTGCCAGCAGTTACCCCGTGGTAGCGGGATCATTAGAGACCCAGTACTTC
12 TRBJ2-7 TRBD1 TRBV29-1 few CSVVRQGYEQYF TGCAGCGTTGTCAGACAGGGGTACGAGCAGTACTTC
17 TRBJ2-1 TRBD1 TRBV5-4 - CASSSPQGARGWNEQFF TGTGCCAGCAGCTCCCCACAGGGGGCGCGGGGTTGGAATGAGCAGTTCTTC
16 TRBJ2-1 - TRBV6-5 few CASSYSNSGSGGEQFF TGTGCCAGCAGTTACTCGAACTCTGGGTCCGGTGGGGAGCAGTTCTTC
15 TRBJ1-4 - TRBV20-1 - CSARDTGSPNEKLFF TGCAGTGCTAGAGATACCGGCAGCCCTAATGAAAAACTGTTTTTT
14 TRBJ2-1 - TRBV9 - CASSAGRGGDEQFF TGTGCCAGCAGCGCTGGCCGCGGCGGGGATGAGCAGTTCTTC
14 TRBJ2-3 - TRBV12-3/TRBV12-4 - CASRIGTRGDTQYF TGTGCCAGCAGAATCGGGACCCGGGGAGATACGCAGTATTTT
15 TRBJ2-7 TRBD2 TRBV10-3 few CAIRTSGGYSYEQYF TGTGCCATCAGGACTAGCGGGGGCTACTCCTACGAGCAGTACTTC
16 TRBJ1-1 - TRBV20-1 once CSARRAQGLSYTEAFF TGCAGTGCTAGAAGGGCACAGGGTTTATCCTACACTGAAGCTTTCTTT
16 TRBJ1-2 TRBD1 TRBV6-5 - CASSYSAKTGAHGYTF TGTGCCAGCAGTTACAGCGCCAAGACAGGGGCGCATGGCTACACCTTC
13 TRBJ2-1 TRBD1 TRBV20-1 - CSARRQGQHEQFF TGCAGTGCAAGACGACAGGGGCAGCATGAGCAGTTCTTC
14 TRBJ2-5 - TRBV5-6 few CASSVPAGGETQYF TGTGCCAGCAGCGTGCCGGCTGGTGGGGAGACCCAGTACTTC
14 TRBJ1-1 - TRBV29-1 - CSVEGGGLGTEAFF TGCAGCGTTGAAGGGGGGGGGCTTGGAACTGAAGCTTTCTTT
14 TRBJ1-2 - TRBV3-1 - CASSQDKGPSGYTF TGTGCCAGCAGCCAAGATAAGGGCCCTTCTGGCTACACCTTC
12 TRBJ2-1 - TRBV5-1 - CASSWGGDEQFF TGCGCCAGCAGCTGGGGTGGGGATGAGCAGTTCTTC
8 TRBJ2-5 - TRBV29-1 - CSVEEQYF TGCAGCGTGGAAGAGCAGTACTTC
13 TRBJ2-5 - TRBV4-1 few CASSPDYPRTQYF TGCGCCAGCAGCCCCGACTACCCCCGGACCCAGTACTTC
16 TRBJ2-3 TRBD1 TRBV5-1 - CASSLARTGGLDTQYF TGCGCCAGCAGCTTGGCCCGGACAGGGGGTTTGGATACGCAGTATTTT
16 TRBJ2-1 TRBD2 TRBV4-2 - CASSQLAGATYNEQFF TGTGCCAGCAGCCAATTAGCGGGGGCCACCTACAATGAGCAGTTCTTC
15 TRBJ2-3 - TRBV12-3/TRBV12-4 - CASTLGGVGTDTQYF TGTGCCAGCACCCTAGGGGGGGTTGGCACAGATACGCAGTATTTT
15 TRBJ2-6 - TRBV6-5 - CASSYMNSGANVLTF TGTGCCAGCAGTTACATGAACTCTGGGGCCAACGTCCTGACTTTC
15 TRBJ1-1 - TRBV9 - CASSPRGALNTEAFF TGTGCCAGCAGTCCCCGGGGGGCGCTGAACACTGAAGCTTTCTTT
14 TRBJ2-5 - TRBV20-1 - CSATPGYNQETQYF TGCAGTGCCACCCCGGGGTACAATCAAGAGACCCAGTACTTC
17 TRBJ2-7 - TRBV5-1 - CASSLELFVGSGYEQYF TGCGCCAGCAGCTTAGAACTTTTCGTCGGGTCTGGCTACGAGCAGTACTTC
14 TRBJ2-2 TRBD1 TRBV29-1 - CSVATGWETGELFF TGCAGCGTTGCGACAGGGTGGGAGACCGGGGAGCTGTTTTTT
13 TRBJ2-5 - TRBV12-3/TRBV12-4 - CASSFEGSETQYF TGTGCCAGCAGTTTTGAGGGGTCAGAGACCCAGTACTTC
15 TRBJ1-1 - TRBV7-9 - CASSLQGLTNTEAFF TGTGCCAGCAGCTTACAGGGGCTAACGAACACTGAAGCTTTCTTT
14 TRBJ1-6 - TRBV20-1 few CSAREGTYNSPLHF TGCAGTGCTAGAGAGGGCACCTATAATTCACCCCTCCACTTT
14 TRBJ2-1 - TRBV29-1 once CSVEGAPGHNEQFF TGCAGCGTTGAAGGTGCCCCAGGCCACAATGAGCAGTTCTTC
14 TRBJ1-2 - TRBV9 - CASSLARSNYGYTF TGTGCCAGCAGCCTCGCCAGGTCTAACTATGGCTACACCTTC
15 TRBJ1-4 TRBD1 TRBV3-1 - CASSQGTGDNEKLFF TGTGCCAGCAGCCAAGGGACAGGAGACAATGAAAAACTGTTTTTT
14 TRBJ1-5 TRBD1 TRBV27 - CASSIRDRAQPQHF TGTGCCAGCAGCATCCGGGACAGGGCACAGCCCCAGCATTTT
14 TRBJ2-3 - TRBV7-2 many CASSLGLRTDTQYF TGTGCCAGCAGCCTGGGACTTCGCACAGATACGCAGTATTTT
13 TRBJ1-2 - TRBV27 - CASSADRLGGYTF TGTGCCAGCAGCGCCGACAGGCTAGGTGGCTACACCTTC
14 TRBJ1-5 TRBD1 TRBV6-5 - CASSRQGFNQPQHF TGTGCCAGCAGTCGACAGGGATTCAATCAGCCCCAGCATTTT
15 TRBJ2-5 - TRBV9 - CASSVEGGTTYERYF TGTGCCAGCAGCGTAGAGGGCGGGACGACCTACGAGCGGTACTTC